The source of this TCR beta chain is a study of regulatory T cells in long-lasting Graves disease. The V and J ends lost 4 bases and 0 bases, in that order; junction bases with no gene match: 9. The CDR3 length is 17 residues. Germline V gene sequence: CDR1 SGHNT, CDR2 YYREEE (reference sequence). Researchers made TCR beta libraries by using iRepertoire HTBI primers and running Arm-PCR on CDR3 regions. MiXCR, applied by TCRdb to the multiplex PCR reads, yields one record per CDR3 protein. The sample yields under 500,000 distinct CDR3 sequences, less than 25% seen once. Regarding the study as a whole: Gene preferences differed: TRBV28, TRBJ1-2, TRBJ2-5 in persistent cases.

Sample time point: persistent/refractory GD, antithyroid drugs over 5 years with positive TRAb. Isolated PBMC RNA provided the starting material for the TCR library. A note on this clonotype: Its specificity is unknown.

This sequence originates from a female donor with Graves disease. The material sequenced was peripheral blood mononuclear cells (PBMCs), taken when the disease was refractory, from a patient treated with antithyroid drugs. This chain joins TRBV5-4 and TRBJ2-5, with 10 bases identical to TRBD2. The CDR3, as DNA: TGTGCCAGCAGCCCCGATCAGCGGGAGGGAGACCAAGAGACCCAGTACTTC. Translating gives CASSPDQREGDQETQYF.